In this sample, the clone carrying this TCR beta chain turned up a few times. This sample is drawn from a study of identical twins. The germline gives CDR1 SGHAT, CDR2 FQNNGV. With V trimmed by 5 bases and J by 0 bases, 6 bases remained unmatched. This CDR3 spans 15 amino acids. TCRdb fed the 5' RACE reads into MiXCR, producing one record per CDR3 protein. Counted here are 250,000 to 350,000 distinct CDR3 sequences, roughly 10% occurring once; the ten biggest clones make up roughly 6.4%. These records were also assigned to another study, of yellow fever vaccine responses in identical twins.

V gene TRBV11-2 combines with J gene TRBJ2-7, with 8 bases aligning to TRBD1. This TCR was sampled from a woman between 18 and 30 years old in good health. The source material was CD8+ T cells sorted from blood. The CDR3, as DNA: TGTGCCAGCAGCGCCGGGACAGGTATCTCCTACGAGCAGTACTTC. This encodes CASSAGTGISYEQYF.